This record concerns one T cell receptor beta chain sequence. Its cognate antigen has yet to be identified. The input lacks base qualities; no much larger clone sits a single base away. The donors were 40 or so Caucasian individuals from Russia, aged roughly 6 to 90 years, who were systemically healthy. Each donor gave 8 to 10 milliliters of peripheral blood, drawn into EDTA-treated Vacutainer tubes. Ficoll-Paque density-gradient centrifugation was used to isolate PBMCs, with at least 7 million per sample. Total RNA, at least 6 micrograms per sample, was extracted from PBMCs with Trizol reagent. For every donor, an aliquot of PBMCs went through flow cytometry to measure the percentages of naive CD45RAhigh/CD27high T cells. Receptor libraries were prepared by 5' RACE. Sequencing relied on an Illumina HiSeq 2500. The second PCR ran for roughly 7 to 11 cycles and used a J-beta primer mix along with a sample-barcoded 5' primer. Each TCR beta cDNA molecule received a unique molecular identifier from a template-switch 5' adaptor carrying 12 random nucleotides. At least 3 million CDR3-containing paired-end reads were obtained from each sample. All of the RNA was converted into first-strand cDNA using the Mint cDNA synthesis kit, with a TRBC-specific oligonucleotide serving as the primer. After uracil-DNA glycosylase treatment, a first 18-cycle PCR used universal primers M1SS and BC2_uni_R on all cDNA. Processing in the source paper ran as follows. Each sample was normalized by randomly selecting 1 million high-quality reads, each carrying a distinct molecular identifier. Reads sharing molecular identifiers were discarded rather than binned into consensus sequences. MiTCR, run with a Q25 quality threshold and the strictest error-elimination algorithm, handled CDR3 identification, clonotype clustering and error correction. A nonparametric unseen species model with Euler transformation was used to estimate lower-bound total TCR beta diversity. Using fastp trimming at Q25 and MiXCR clonotype assembly, TCRdb reanalyzed the public sequencing data and kept in-frame beta chains. A single entry per CDR3 protein holds the most common genes and DNA from its merged rows. The V and J calls were not made by the authors but by TCRdb's processing. A total of around 1,000,000 distinct CDR3 sequences appear in this sample, approximately 25% of them only once. Around 0.75% of the sample belongs to the ten largest clones.

The sample belongs to a study of blood T cells in healthy people across ages (dated by TCRdb to 2013 to 2016). About the study as a whole: In model experiments, roughly one uniquely barcoded TCR beta cDNA molecule per two T cells was captured by template switching. Using deep sequencing normalized with unique cDNA molecular identifiers, the study measured how TCR beta repertoire diversity changes with age. Four age groups were formed from the donors: young (average approximately 15 years), middle-aged (approximately 42), aged (about 62) and long-lived (approximately 78). Two additional independent replicas of 1 million unique cDNA reads from the same blood draw were analyzed for two donors (one aged 18 to 30 and one aged 80 or older). Overall study results and their limits: Donor CMV infection status was unknown, potentially confounding age-related changes in expanded clonotypes. A strong correlation was found between observed TCR beta diversity and the percentage of naive T cells measured by flow cytometry. Estimates of total diversity from one million sequenced T cells were regarded as lower bounds and underestimates. The long-lived group showed more naive CD4+ T cells, fewer expanded clones and increased TCR diversity than the aged group, suggesting age selection. Since profiling was done on bulk unsorted PBMCs, naive and antigen-experienced compartments could not be conclusively compared. Observed TCR beta diversity per million T cells fell roughly linearly with age, and a significant reduction was already apparent by age approximately 40.

The germline V gene (reference sequence) yields DFQATT for CDR1 and SNEGSKA for CDR2. The CDR3 runs 13 residues from the cysteine to the phenylalanine. Only CDR3 DNA remains: 39 bases, in frame from the first base. The trim is 6 bases for V and 6 bases for J, with a gap of 15 bases between the germline ends. These data were also reused for a study on T cells of mothers and their children. Per that second paper: Nine systemically healthy Caucasian individuals served as donors, namely three mothers together with their six children. cDNA synthesis used all of the extracted RNA, with roughly 1.5 ug of RNA in each 15 ul reaction. In the second PCR, the M1S primer introduced both the sample barcodes and 2-4 random nucleotides. Over 8 million TCR beta CDR3 reads were obtained for each mother, and some 3.1 million reads were obtained for each child. Thymic selection similarly shapes TCR recombination output in related and unrelated pairs, with minor effect from inherited differences. Normalized repertoire overlap was always slightly but never significantly higher in related than unrelated mother-child pairs. No persistent microchimeric T cell clones were detected, at a sensitivity of roughly 93 clones per million clonotypes. Deep NGS was used in the study to compare the TCR beta repertoires of mothers and children and to look for features that separate related mother-child pairs from unrelated individuals. Mothers averaged roughly 40 +/- 4 years of age and children averaged 11 +/- 4 years. After adapter ligation with NEBNext reagents, the libraries were sequenced on Illumina HiSeq 2000 with 100+100 nt paired-end reads. Mother and child libraries were prepared a month apart and sequenced in separate runs to prevent cross-contamination. For each donor, somewhere between roughly 500,000 and 2,100,000 distinct TCR beta clonotypes were identified. Naive TCR beta clonotypes were estimated from low-frequency clonotypes matched to each donor's FACS-determined naive share, without sorting.

This clonotype originated in a girl aged 2 to 10 in good health. The material sequenced was blood. Recombination joined TRBV20-1 with TRBJ2-4; 5 matching bases give a weak D call of TRBD2. The sequence in DNA is TGCAGTGCCCGCGCCCGCGAGGGAAACATTCAGTACTTC. Its protein reads: CSARAREGNIQYF.